Here is one T cell receptor (beta chain) with its context. This CDR3 contains 11 residues. Per the germline V gene, CDR1 is SGHNT and CDR2 is YYREEE (reference sequence). Between the trimmed V and J ends, which lost 3 bases and 5 bases, there was a span of 6 bases. This table comes from immunoSEQ multiplex PCR, and its TCRdb copy is limited to in-frame clones, with some not included. The sample consists of approximately 83,000 clones, 90% to 95% of them appearing once. The sample originates from a study of T cell changes during pregnancy in multiple sclerosis. This material consisted of peripheral blood, taken in the third trimester of pregnancy. This chain joins TRBV5-4 and TRBJ2-7; D may be TRBD2 (5 bases). This TCR was recovered from a female donor with multiple sclerosis, enrolled in a pregnancy study. In DNA form, the CDR3 reads TGTGCCAGCAGCTCCGGGGACGAGCAGTACTTC. Amino acid sequence: CASSSGDEQYF. Full variable domain (outside the CDR3, taken from reference TRBV5-4 and TRBJ2-7): ETGVTQSPTHLIKTRGQQVTLRCSSQSGHNTVSWYQQALGQGPQFIFQYYREEENGRGNFPPRFSGLQFPNYSSELNVNALELDDSALYLCASSSGDEQYFGPGTRLTVT.